This entry features one TCR beta chain sequence. The antigen is not known. The source of the sample is a study of shared clonotypes between healthy human individuals. Study observations and caveats: For naive CD4 cells, 4% to 6% of clonotypes were shared across a handful of donors. Clonotypes which were not shared had lower generation probabilities than clonotypes that all four donors shared. Researchers found naive subsets generally carried larger estimated richness than memory subsets.

J lost 4 bases, V lost 6 bases, and 11 bases had no gene match. This CDR3 contains 16 residues. Germline V gene sequence: CDR1 MNHEY, CDR2 SMNVEV (reference sequence). Generated by immunoSEQ multiplex PCR, the TCRdb table keeps only in-frame clones and is missing some. The table records hundreds of thousands of clones, roughly 98% of them present only once. Naive CD8 isolation took CD45RO-negative cells positively selected for CCR7 and excluded terminally differentiated effector memory CD45RA+ cells. The source of this sequence is a man under 40 in good health. The chain combines TRBV27 with TRBJ1-5; 8 positions match TRBD1. Sequencing was done on a sample of naive CD8+ T cells sorted from blood. For the CDR3, the DNA is TGTGCCAGCAGACCTATGACAGGGGATTTAAATCAGCCCCAGCATTTT. It codes for CASRPMTGDLNQPQHF.